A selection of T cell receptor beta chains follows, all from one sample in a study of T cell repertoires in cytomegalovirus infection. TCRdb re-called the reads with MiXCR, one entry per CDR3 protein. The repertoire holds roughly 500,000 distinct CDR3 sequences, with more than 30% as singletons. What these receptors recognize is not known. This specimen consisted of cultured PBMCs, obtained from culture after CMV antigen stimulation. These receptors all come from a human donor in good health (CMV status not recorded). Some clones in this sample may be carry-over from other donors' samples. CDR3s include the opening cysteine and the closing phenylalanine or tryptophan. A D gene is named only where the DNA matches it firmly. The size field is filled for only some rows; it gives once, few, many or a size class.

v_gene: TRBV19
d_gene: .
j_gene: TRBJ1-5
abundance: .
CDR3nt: TGTGCCAGTAAAGCAGGAGACGATGATCAGCCCCAGCATTTT
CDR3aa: CASKAGDDDQPQHF

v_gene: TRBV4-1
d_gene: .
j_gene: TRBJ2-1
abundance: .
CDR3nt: TGCGCCAGCAGCCAGGCGCGTCTGGGAGACCCTGAGCAGTTCTTC
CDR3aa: CASSQARLGDPEQFF

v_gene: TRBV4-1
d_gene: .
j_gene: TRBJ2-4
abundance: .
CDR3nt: TGCGCCAGCAGCCAACCGGCTAAATTAGCCAAAAACATTCAGTACTTC
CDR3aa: CASSQPAKLAKNIQYF

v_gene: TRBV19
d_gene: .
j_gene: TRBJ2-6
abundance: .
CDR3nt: TGTGCCAGTAGTATAGGATGGGGCTCTGGGGCCAACGTCCTGACTTTC
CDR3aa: CASSIGWGSGANVLTF

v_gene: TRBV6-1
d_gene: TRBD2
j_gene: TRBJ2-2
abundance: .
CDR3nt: TGTGCCAGCACTAGCGGGCCGACCGGGGAGCTGTTTTTT
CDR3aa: CASTSGPTGELFF

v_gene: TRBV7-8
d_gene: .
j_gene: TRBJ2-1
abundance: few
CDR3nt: TGTGCCAGCAGCTTAGCGCCTGCGGATGAGCAGTTCTTC
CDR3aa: CASSLAPADEQFF

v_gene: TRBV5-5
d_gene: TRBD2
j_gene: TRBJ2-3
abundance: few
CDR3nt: TGTGCCAGCAGACTAGCGGGAGGGATTATCACAGATACGCAGTATTTT
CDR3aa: CASRLAGGIITDTQYF

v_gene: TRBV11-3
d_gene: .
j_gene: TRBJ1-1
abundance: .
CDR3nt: TGTGCCAGCAGCTGCGATATTCCGGGACCGAGGAACACTGAAGCTTTCTTT
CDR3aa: CASSCDIPGPRNTEAFF

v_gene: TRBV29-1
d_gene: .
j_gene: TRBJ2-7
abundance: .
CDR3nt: TGCAGCGCCACAGGGACCTACGAGCAGTACTTC
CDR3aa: CSATGTYEQYF

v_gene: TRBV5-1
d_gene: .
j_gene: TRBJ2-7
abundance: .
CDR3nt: TGCGCCAGCTGGACGGGGGTAACGAGCTCCTACGAGCAGTACTTC
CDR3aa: CASWTGVTSSYEQYF

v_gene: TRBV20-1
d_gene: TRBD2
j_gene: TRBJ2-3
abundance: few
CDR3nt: TGCAGTGCTCTCGCTAGCGGAAGCACAGATACGCAGTATTTT
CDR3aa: CSALASGSTDTQYF

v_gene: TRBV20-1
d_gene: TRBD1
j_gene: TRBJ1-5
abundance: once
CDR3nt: TGCAGTGCAACGACAGGGGGCGGTCAGCCCCAGCATTTT
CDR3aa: CSATTGGGQPQHF

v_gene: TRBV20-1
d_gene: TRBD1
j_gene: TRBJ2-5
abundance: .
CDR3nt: TGCAGTGCGGACAGGACAGGGGAGCTAGAGACCCAGTACTTC
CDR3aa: CSADRTGELETQYF

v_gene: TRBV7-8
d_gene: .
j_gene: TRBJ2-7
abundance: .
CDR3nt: TGTGCCAGCAGCGTTAGAACAGGGCCCTACTCCTACGAGCAGTACTTC
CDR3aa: CASSVRTGPYSYEQYF

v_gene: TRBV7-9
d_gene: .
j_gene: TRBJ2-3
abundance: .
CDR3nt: TGTGCGGCCTCCCCCGGGAGCTCAGATACGCAGTATTTT
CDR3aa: CAASPGSSDTQYF

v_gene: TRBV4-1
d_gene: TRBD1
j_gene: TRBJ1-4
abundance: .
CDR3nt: TGCGCCAGCAGCCAAGGGACAGGGTCTGAAAAACTGTTTTTT
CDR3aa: CASSQGTGSEKLFF

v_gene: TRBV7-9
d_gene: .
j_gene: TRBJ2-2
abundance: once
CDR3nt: TGTGCCAGCAGCTTATTATGGACGACCGGGGAGCTGTTTTTT
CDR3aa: CASSLLWTTGELFF

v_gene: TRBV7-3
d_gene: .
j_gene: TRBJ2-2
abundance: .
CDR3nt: TGTGCCAGCAGCTTAAGTCCCGCGGGCAACACCGGGGAGCTGTTTTTT
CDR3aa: CASSLSPAGNTGELFF

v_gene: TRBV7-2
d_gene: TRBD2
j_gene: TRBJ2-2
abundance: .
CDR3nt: TGTGCCAGCACCAAACTAGCGGGAGGTGGGACCGGGGAGCTGTTTTTT
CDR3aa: CASTKLAGGGTGELFF

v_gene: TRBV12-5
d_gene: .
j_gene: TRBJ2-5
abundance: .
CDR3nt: TGTGCTAGTGGCCGAGTGGACCAAGAGACCCAGTACTTC
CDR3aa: CASGRVDQETQYF

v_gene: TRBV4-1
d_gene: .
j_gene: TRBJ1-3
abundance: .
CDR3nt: TGCGCCAGCAGCCAAGGTCCCTTTGCGGGAAACACCATATATTTT
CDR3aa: CASSQGPFAGNTIYF

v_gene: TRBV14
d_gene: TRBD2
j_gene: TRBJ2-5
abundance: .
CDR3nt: TGTGCCAGCAGCCAAGAAAGGTCGACTAGCGGGAGGGAGACCCAGTACTTC
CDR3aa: CASSQERSTSGRETQYF

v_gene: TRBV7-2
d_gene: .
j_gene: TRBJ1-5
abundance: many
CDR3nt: TGTGCCAGCAGCCCGCGGGCTGGCAATCAGCCCCAGCATTTT
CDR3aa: CASSPRAGNQPQHF

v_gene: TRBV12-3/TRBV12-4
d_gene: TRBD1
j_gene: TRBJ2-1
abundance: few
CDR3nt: TGTGCCAGCAGTTCCTCGGGACAGGGGATCTACAATGAGCAGTTCTTC
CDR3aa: CASSSSGQGIYNEQFF

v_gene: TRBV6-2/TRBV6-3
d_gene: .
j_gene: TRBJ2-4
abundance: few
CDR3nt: TGTGCCAGCACCCAGGAGGCAGGGTTAAACATTCAGTACTTC
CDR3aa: CASTQEAGLNIQYF

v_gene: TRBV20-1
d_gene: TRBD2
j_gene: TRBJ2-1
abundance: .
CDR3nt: TGCAGTGCTAGAGATAAGAGGCTAGCGGGAGTCAATGAGCAGTTCTTC
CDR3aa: CSARDKRLAGVNEQFF

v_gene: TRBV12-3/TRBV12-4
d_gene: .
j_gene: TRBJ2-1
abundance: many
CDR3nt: TGTGCCAGCAGCTTCCTCAATGAGCAGTTCTTC
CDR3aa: CASSFLNEQFF

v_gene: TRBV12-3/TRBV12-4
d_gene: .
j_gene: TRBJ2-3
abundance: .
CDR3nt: TGTGCCAGCAGTTTCGGTCGCCTGGATACGCAGTATTTT
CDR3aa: CASSFGRLDTQYF

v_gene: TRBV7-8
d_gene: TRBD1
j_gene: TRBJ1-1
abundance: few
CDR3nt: TGTGCCAGCAGCTTATTGCGAGGGGGCGGCACTGAAGCTTTCTTT
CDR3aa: CASSLLRGGGTEAFF

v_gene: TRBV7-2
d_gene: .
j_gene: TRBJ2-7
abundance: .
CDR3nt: TGTGCCAGCAGCCGGAGAGGGGATGGATCCTACGAGCAGTACTTC
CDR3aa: CASSRRGDGSYEQYF

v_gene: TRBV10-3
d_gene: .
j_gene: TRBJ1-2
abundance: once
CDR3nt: TGTGCCATCAGTGAAAACGGGGGTCTCTATGGCTACACCTTC
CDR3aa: CAISENGGLYGYTF

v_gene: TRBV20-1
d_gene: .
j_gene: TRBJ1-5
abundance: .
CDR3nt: TGCAGTGCTAGAGATGTAGGGGACCAGCCCCAGCATTTT
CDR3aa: CSARDVGDQPQHF

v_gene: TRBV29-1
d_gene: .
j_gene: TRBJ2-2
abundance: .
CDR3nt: TGCAGCGTTGTAGGGGGGACGGTGAACACCGGGGAGCTGTTTTTT
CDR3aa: CSVVGGTVNTGELFF

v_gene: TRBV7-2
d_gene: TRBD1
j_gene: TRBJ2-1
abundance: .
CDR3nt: TGTGCCAGCAGCTCGCCGACAGGGGGCGGCGTGGCTAGCGAGTCCTACAATGAGCAGTTCTTC
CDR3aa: CASSSPTGGGVASESYNEQFF

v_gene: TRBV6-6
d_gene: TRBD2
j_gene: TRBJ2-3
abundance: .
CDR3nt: TGTGCCAGCAGTTACTCGGGCGGGAGGACGGGCACAGATACGCAGTATTTT
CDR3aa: CASSYSGGRTGTDTQYF

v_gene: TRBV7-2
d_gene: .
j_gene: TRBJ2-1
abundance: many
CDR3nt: TGTGCCAGCAGCAAACTCCGGGACGGCAATGAGCAGTTCTTC
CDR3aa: CASSKLRDGNEQFF

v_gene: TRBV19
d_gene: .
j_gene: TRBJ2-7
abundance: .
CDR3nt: TGTGCCAGTAGTATAGGTCCCAGGGGACCCTACGAGCAGTACTTC
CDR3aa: CASSIGPRGPYEQYF

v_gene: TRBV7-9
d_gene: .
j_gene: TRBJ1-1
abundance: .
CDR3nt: TGTGCCAGCAGCGAACTTACGGGGAACACTGAAGCTTTCTTT
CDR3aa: CASSELTGNTEAFF

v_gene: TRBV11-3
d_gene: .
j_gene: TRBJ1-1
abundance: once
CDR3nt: TGTGCCAGCAGCCAAAAACAGGGCCCGGGGAACACTGAAGCTTTCTTT
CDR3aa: CASSQKQGPGNTEAFF

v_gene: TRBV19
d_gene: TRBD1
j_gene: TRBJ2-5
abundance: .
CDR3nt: TGTGCCAGTGGCAGGGGGAACAGACAAGAGACCCAGTACTTC
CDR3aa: CASGRGNRQETQYF

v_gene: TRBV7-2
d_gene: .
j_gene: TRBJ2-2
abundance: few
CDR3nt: TGTGCCAGCAGCTTAGGGACACGGGGTGGGACCGGGGAGCTGTTTTTT
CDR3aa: CASSLGTRGGTGELFF

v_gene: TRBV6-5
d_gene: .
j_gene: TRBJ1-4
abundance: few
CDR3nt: TGTGCCAGCAGTGAGGGGGGCCGCTCGCGCGAAAAACTGTTTTTT
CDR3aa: CASSEGGRSREKLFF

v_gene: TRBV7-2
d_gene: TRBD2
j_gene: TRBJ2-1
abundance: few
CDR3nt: TGTGCCAGTGCAAGGGTGGGAGGGATCGATGAGCAGTTCTTC
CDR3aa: CASARVGGIDEQFF

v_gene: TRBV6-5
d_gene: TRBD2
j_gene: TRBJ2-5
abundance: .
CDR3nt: TGTGCCAGCAGTTGGATAGCGGGAGGGCGGCGGGGTGAGACCCAGTACTTC
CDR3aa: CASSWIAGGRRGETQYF

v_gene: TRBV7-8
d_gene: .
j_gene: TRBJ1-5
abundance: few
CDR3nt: TGTGCCAGCAGCGTACAGGGCAATCAGCCCCAGCATTTT
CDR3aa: CASSVQGNQPQHF

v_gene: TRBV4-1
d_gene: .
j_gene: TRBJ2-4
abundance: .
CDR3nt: TGCGCCAGCAGCCAAGGCGAAGGGGTAGCCAAAAACATTCAGTACTTC
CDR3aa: CASSQGEGVAKNIQYF

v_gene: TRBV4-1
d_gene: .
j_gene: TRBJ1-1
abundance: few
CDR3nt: TGCGCCAGCAGCCAAGTAACGACAGTGAACACTGAAGCTTTCTTT
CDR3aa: CASSQVTTVNTEAFF

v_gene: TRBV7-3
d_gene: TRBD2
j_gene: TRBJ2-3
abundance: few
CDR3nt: TGTGCCAGCAGCTCTCCTCGGACTAGCGGGAGCGCGGTCCTCACAGATACGCAGTATTTT
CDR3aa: CASSSPRTSGSAVLTDTQYF

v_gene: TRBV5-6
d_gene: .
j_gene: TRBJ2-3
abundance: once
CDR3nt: TGTGCCAGCAGCCGCCCCATTAGCACAGATACGCAGTATTTT
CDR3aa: CASSRPISTDTQYF

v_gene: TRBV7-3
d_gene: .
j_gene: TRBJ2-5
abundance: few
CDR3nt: TGTGCCAGCAGCTTAGATTCGGGGAACCAAGAGACCCAGTACTTC
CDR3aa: CASSLDSGNQETQYF

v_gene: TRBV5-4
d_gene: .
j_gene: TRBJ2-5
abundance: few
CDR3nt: TGTGCCAGCAGCTTGAGGAGTTGGTACCAAGAGACCCAGTACTTC
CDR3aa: CASSLRSWYQETQYF

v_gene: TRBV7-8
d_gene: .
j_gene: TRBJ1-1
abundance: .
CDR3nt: TGTGCCAGCAGCTTAACCGACGGGGGGAACACTGAAGCTTTCTTT
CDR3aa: CASSLTDGGNTEAFF

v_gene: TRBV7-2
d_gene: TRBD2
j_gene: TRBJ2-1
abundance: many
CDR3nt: TGTGCCAGCAGCTCGGGACTACTCCGCTCCTACAATGAGCAGTTCTTC
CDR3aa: CASSSGLLRSYNEQFF

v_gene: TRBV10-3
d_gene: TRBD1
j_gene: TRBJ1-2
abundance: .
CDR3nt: TGTGCCATCAAGGTGGGGACAGGGCTGGCCGTCTATGGCTACACCTTC
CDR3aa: CAIKVGTGLAVYGYTF